The 20 T cell receptor beta chains below come from one sample, sequenced in a study of blood T cells in healthy people across ages. The use of a sample-barcoded 5' primer and a J-beta primer mix characterized a second PCR of roughly 6 to 11 cycles. TCRdb called the 5' RACE reads again in MiXCR, with one record for every CDR3 protein. Here the sample spans about 800,000 distinct CDR3 sequences, 20% to 25% being singletons. These records were also assigned to another study, of T cells of mothers and their children.

Sequenced material: blood. These receptors were obtained from a boy younger than 18 in good health.

The rearrangement joins TRBV28 to TRBJ2-5, with D unclear. The CDR3 is 14 amino acids. The V gene's germline CDR1 is MDHEN and CDR2 SYDVKM. The germline V and J ends were trimmed by 6 bases and 9 bases, with 20 bases remaining between them. The DNA for the CDR3 is TGTGCCAGCAGCCGATCAGTTCGCAATGGTGCCCAGTACTTC. Residues: CASSRSVRNGAQYF.

The gene calls are TRBV27 and TRBJ1-4; no clear D. Per the germline V gene, CDR1 is MNHEY and CDR2 is SMNVEV (reference sequence). The CDR3 has 15 amino acids. V lost 6 bases, J lost 0 bases, and 11 bases lay in between. The CDR3 nucleotides are TGTGCCAGCAGCCCCATCTATGCAACTAATGAAAAACTGTTTTTT. As protein: CASSPIYATNEKLFF.

The CDR3 nucleotides read TGTGCCAGCAGCTTACTCGGACTGGGGTCCAATGAGCAGTTCTTC. Its translation: CASSLLGLGSNEQFF. The chain combines TRBV7-9 with TRBJ2-1; a weak D match, TRBD2 (5 bases). The CDR3 is 15 amino acids. Germline V lookup: CDR1 SEHNR, CDR2 FQNEAQ (reference sequence). Between the trimmed V and J ends, which lost 2 bases and 6 bases, there was a span of 14 bases. The whole variable domain, filled in from reference TRBV7-9 and TRBJ2-1, reads DTGVSQNPRHKITKRGQNVTFRCDPISEHNRLYWYRQTLGQGPEFLTYFQNEAQLEKSRLLSDRFSAERPKGSFSTLEIQRTEQGDSAMYLCASSLLGLGSNEQFFGPGTRLTVL.

This clonotype turned up a few times. The rearrangement links TRBV5-1 to TRBJ2-5; TRBD2 is a possible D gene (5 bases). Germline values: CDR1 SGHRS, CDR2 YFSETQ. CDR3 size: 14 residues. The V and J ends lost 4 bases and 4 bases respectively, with 14 bases between them. As DNA, the CDR3 is TGCGCCAGCAGCACCTGGACTTCCTTAGAGACCCAGTACTTC. Translating it yields CASSTWTSLETQYF. Variable domain in full (rest from reference TRBV5-1 and TRBJ2-5): KAGVTQTPRYLIKTRGQQVTLSCSPISGHRSVSWYQQTPGQGLQFLFEYFSETQRNKGNFPGRFSGRQFSNSRSEMNVSTLELGDSALYLCASSTWTSLETQYFGPGTRLLVL.

The rearrangement links TRBV20-1 to TRBJ2-7, with D maybe TRBD2 (5 bases). V lost 0 bases, J lost 0 bases, and 12 bases lay in between. This CDR3 comprises 15 residues. Germline V gives CDR1 DFQATT, CDR2 SNEGSKA (reference sequence). The chain's CDR3 is CSARDDGLNSYEQYF. The CDR3 DNA follows: TGCAGTGCTAGAGATGACGGACTCAACTCCTACGAGCAGTACTTC.

This clonotype was found a few times. The V and J genes are TRBV5-1 and TRBJ1-2; TRBD1 matches at 8 bases. Losses at the gene ends were 0 bases for V and 6 bases for J; bases not matched to a gene: 4. The CDR3 is made up of 14 amino acids. The V gene's germline CDR1 is SGHRS and CDR2 YFSETQ. The CDR3 DNA reads as TGCGCCAGCAGCTTGGCGACAGGGGCTGATGGCTACACCTTC. This sequence encodes CASSLATGADGYTF.

The chain recombines TRBV7-9 with TRBJ2-1; a weak D match, TRBD2 (5 bases). V lost 1 base, J lost 4 bases, and 11 bases lay in between. CDR1 is SEHNR and CDR2 is FQNEAQ in the germline V gene (reference sequence). The CDR3 length is 15 residues. Here the CDR3 reads CASSLDTSGYNEQFF. The CDR3 DNA is TGTGCCAGCAGCTTAGACACTAGTGGGTACAATGAGCAGTTCTTC.

There are a few counts of this clonotype. The chain combines TRBV6-2 or TRBV6-3 with TRBJ2-5; no definite D call. Germline loops: CDR1 MNHEY, CDR2 SVGEGT. This CDR3 region has 14 residues. The ends were cut back, 4 bases at V and 3 bases at J, with 12 bases in the middle. The CDR3 protein is CASSSQEAEETQYF. The DNA of the CDR3 is TGTGCCAGCAGTTCCCAAGAGGCCGAAGAGACCCAGTACTTC.

This clonotype was seen a few times. This sequence joins TRBV7-6 and TRBJ2-3; 10 bases agree with TRBD1. Germline-derived CDR1 and CDR2 are SGHVS and FNYEAQ. The CDR3 is 15 amino acids. J lost 0 bases, V lost 4 bases, and 1 base had no gene match. The CDR3 coding sequence is TGTGCCAGCAGCTCGGACAGGGGGAGCACAGATACGCAGTATTTT. It codes for CASSSDRGSTDTQYF.

This clonotype was detected many times. This chain links TRBV29-1 with TRBJ1-5, with D unclear. The CDR3 loop spans 13 amino acids. The germline CDR1 and CDR2 sequences are SQVTM and ANQGSEA. V gave up 4 bases and J gave up 1 base, with 8 bases separating them. CDR3 coding DNA: TGCAGCGTTGCGGGGTCGAGCAATCAGCCCCAGCATTTT. As protein: CSVAGSSNQPQHF.

This CDR3 is CASSYGAGGLNEQFF. CDR3 DNA: TGTGCCAGCAGTTACGGGGCAGGGGGCCTCAATGAGCAGTTCTTC. The chain carries TRBV6-5 and TRBJ2-1, with 8 nucleotides matching TRBD1. V lost 2 bases, J lost 6 bases, and 6 bases stayed unmatched. Per germline, CDR1 MNHEY and CDR2 SVGAGI. This CDR3 is 15 amino acids long.

The table lists this clonotype with a few counts. This chain connects TRBV27 to TRBJ2-7; D is unclear. Germline CDR1 and CDR2: MNHEY and SMNVEV (reference sequence). Between the trimmed V and J ends, which lost 2 bases and 0 bases, there was a span of 14 bases. The CDR3 covers 16 residues. The CDR3 reads CASSLTWETSSYEQYF. The CDR3 DNA reads TGTGCCAGCAGTTTAACTTGGGAAACGAGCTCCTACGAGCAGTACTTC.

The genes are TRBV29-1 and TRBJ2-1; D may be TRBD2 (5 bases). V was pared by 8 bases and J by 2 bases, with 10 bases between. The CDR3 has 12 residues. Germline assignment: CDR1 SQVTM and CDR2 ANQGSEA. CDR3 protein: CSLGETYNEQFF. CDR3 DNA sequence: TGCAGCCTCGGGGAAACCTACAATGAGCAGTTCTTC.

To note about this clonotype: The junction does not match germline at one end; this may be a read error. The chain employs TRBV7-8 and TRBJ2-3; D might be TRBD2 (6 bases). Germline CDR1 is SGHVS and CDR2 is FQNEAQ. The CDR3 is 14 residues long. In nucleotides, the CDR3 is TGTGCCAGCAGCTCGGAGGGATATACAGTTACGCAGTATTTT. Amino acid sequence: CASSSEGYTVTQYF.

The chain uses TRBV6-5 and TRBJ2-2, with 16 bases lining up with TRBD2. Germline CDR1 and CDR2: MNHEY and SVGAGI. The CDR3 spans 19 residues. V shed 0 bases, J shed 6 bases, and the junction held 7 bases outside the gene matches. The CDR3, as DNA: TGTGCCAGCAGTTACTCGGGACTAGCGGGGGGGCTTAATGCCGGGGAGCTGTTTTTT. As protein: CASSYSGLAGGLNAGELFF.

V gene TRBV4-2 combines with J gene TRBJ2-1, with a possible D match to TRBD2 (6 bases). Trimming stripped 0 bases from V and 2 bases from J, with 20 bases between. Germline assignment: CDR1 LGHNA and CDR2 YNFKEQ. There are 19 residues in the CDR3. Here the CDR3 reads CASSQDGISGIPTYNEQFF. The CDR3 bases are TGTGCCAGCAGCCAAGATGGGATTAGCGGTATCCCAACCTACAATGAGCAGTTCTTC.

This clonotype has just a few counts. The rearrangement links TRBV19 to TRBJ2-5; 9 bases agree with TRBD1. Germline CDR1 reads LNHDA; CDR2 reads SQIVND (reference sequence). Germline trimming cut 3 bases from V and 3 bases from J; bases unmatched to any gene: 2. This CDR3 comprises 14 residues. CDR3 nucleotides: TGTGCCAGTAGTATTACAGGGGGCGAAGAGACCCAGTACTTC. Encoded protein: CASSITGGEETQYF.

This clonotype appeared a few times. V gene TRBV2 combines with J gene TRBJ1-5; TRBD1 aligns across 7 bases. Trimming removed 1 base from V and 6 bases from J; junction bases left unmatched: 3. The germline CDR1 and CDR2 sequences are SNHLY and FYNNEI. The CDR3 length is 14 residues. CDR3 DNA sequence: TGTGCCAGCAGTGAAGGACAGGGACGTCAGCCCCAGCATTTT. Translating it yields CASSEGQGRQPQHF.

This clonotype was observed many times. The chain employs TRBV29-1 and TRBJ1-2; TRBD1 is a possible D gene (5 bases). The germline gives CDR1 SQVTM, CDR2 ANQGSEA. V lost 3 bases and J 8 bases, leaving 13 bases between the germline ends. The length of the CDR3 is 12 residues. The CDR3, as DNA: TGCAGCGTTGACTCGGCAGGGCAAGGCTACACCTTC. It is translated as CSVDSAGQGYTF.

This clonotype was found a few times. The chain combines TRBV11-3 with TRBJ2-4, with 8 bases lining up with TRBD1. Per the germline V gene, CDR1 is SGHNT and CDR2 is YENEEA. The CDR3 totals 13 residues. Trimming cost V 4 bases and J 7 bases; bases outside gene matches: 3. CDR3 nucleotide sequence: TGTGCCAGCAGCTCGACAGGGGAGAACATTCAGTACTTC. Protein product: CASSSTGENIQYF.